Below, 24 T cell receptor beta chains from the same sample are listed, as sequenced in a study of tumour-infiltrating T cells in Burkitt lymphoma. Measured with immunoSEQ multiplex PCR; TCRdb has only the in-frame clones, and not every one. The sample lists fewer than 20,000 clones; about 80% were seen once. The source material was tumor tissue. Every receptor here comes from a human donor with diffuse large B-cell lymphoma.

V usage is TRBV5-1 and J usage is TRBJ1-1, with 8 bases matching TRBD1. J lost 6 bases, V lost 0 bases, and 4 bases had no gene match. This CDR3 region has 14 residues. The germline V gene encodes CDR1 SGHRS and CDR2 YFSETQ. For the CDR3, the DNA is TGCGCCAGCAGCTTGGCAGGACAGGGCGCTGAAGCTTTCTTT. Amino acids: CASSLAGQGAEAFF.

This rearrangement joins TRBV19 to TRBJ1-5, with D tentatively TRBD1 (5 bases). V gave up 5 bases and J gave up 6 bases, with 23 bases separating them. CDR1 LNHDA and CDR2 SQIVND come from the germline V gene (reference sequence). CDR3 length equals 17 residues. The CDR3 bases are TGTGCCAGTAGTGCAGTCATGGGGCAGGGTAGGGGTCAGCCCCAGCATTTT. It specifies CASSAVMGQGRGQPQHF.

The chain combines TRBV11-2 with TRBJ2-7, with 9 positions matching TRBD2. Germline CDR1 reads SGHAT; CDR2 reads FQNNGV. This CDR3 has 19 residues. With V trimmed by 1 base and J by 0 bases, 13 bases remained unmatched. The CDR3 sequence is CASSLASLAGAASSYEQYF. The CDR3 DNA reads TGTGCCAGCAGCTTAGCCTCCTTAGCGGGGGCCGCGAGCTCCTACGAGCAGTACTTC.

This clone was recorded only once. The CDR3 loop is CASSQDRGNTIYF. In nucleotides, the CDR3 is TGCGCCAGCAGCCAAGATCGTGGAAACACCATATATTTT. The J gene is TRBJ1-3, the V gene TRBV4-3; D uncertain. V was pared by 0 bases and J by 3 bases, with 3 bases between. CDR3 size: 13 residues. Looked up from germline, CDR1 is LGHNA and CDR2 is YSLEER.

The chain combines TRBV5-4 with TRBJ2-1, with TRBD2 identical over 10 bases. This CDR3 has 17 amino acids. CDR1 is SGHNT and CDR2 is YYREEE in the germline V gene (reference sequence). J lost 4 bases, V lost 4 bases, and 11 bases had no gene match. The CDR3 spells CASSREPSGGSYNEQFF. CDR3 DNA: TGTGCCAGCAGCCGGGAGCCTAGCGGGGGCTCTTACAATGAGCAGTTCTTC.

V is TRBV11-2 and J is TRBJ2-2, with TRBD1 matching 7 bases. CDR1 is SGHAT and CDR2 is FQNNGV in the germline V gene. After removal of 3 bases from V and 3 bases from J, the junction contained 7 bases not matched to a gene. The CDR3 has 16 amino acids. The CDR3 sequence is CASSLPGTGDTGELFF. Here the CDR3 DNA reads TGTGCCAGCAGCTTGCCTGGTACAGGGGACACCGGGGAGCTGTTTTTT. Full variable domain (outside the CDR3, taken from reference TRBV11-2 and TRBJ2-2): EAGVAQSPRYKIIEKRQSVAFWCNPISGHATLYWYQQILGQGPKLLIQFQNNGVVDDSQLPKDRFSAERLKGVDSTLKIQPAKLEDSAVYLCASSLPGTGDTGELFFGEGSRLTVL.

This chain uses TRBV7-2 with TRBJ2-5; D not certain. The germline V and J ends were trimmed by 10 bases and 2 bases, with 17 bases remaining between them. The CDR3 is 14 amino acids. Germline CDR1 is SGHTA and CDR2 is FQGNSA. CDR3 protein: CATRLGPLQETQYF. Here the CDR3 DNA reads TGTGCCACCCGCCTCGGACCGCTTCAAGAGACCCAGTACTTC.

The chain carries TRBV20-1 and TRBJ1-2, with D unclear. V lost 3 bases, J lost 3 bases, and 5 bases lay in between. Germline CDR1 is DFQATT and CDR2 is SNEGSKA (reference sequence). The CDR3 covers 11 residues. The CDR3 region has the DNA TGCAGTGCTAGTGGGGACTATGGCTACACCTTC. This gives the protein CSASGDYGYTF.

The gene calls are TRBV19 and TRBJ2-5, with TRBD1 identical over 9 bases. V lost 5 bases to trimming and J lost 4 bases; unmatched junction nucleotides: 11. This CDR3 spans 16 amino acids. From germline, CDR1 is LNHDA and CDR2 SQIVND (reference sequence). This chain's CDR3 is CASSGTGTGRGETQYF. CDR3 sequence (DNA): TGTGCCAGTAGTGGGACCGGGACAGGGAGAGGAGAGACCCAGTACTTC. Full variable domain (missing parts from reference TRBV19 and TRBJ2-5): DGGITQSPKYLFRKEGQNVTLSCEQNLNHDAMYWYRQDPGQGLRLIYYSQIVNDFQKGDIAEGYSVSREKKESFPLTVTSAQKNPTAFYLCASSGTGTGRGETQYFGPGTRLLVL.

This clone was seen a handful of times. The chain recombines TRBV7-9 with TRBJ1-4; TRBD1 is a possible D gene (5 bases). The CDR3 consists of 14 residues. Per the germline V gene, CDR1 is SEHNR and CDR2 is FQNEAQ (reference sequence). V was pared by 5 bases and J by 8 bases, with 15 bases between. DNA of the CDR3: TGTGCCAGCAGCACGCCCGGGGACCCAGAAAAACTGTTTTTT. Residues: CASSTPGDPEKLFF.

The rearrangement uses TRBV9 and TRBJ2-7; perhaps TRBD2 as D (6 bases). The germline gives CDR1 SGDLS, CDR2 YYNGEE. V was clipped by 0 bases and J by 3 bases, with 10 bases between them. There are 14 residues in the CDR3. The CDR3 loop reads CASSVEVSGYEQYF. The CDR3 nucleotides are TGTGCCAGCAGCGTAGAGGTTAGCGGCTACGAGCAGTACTTC.

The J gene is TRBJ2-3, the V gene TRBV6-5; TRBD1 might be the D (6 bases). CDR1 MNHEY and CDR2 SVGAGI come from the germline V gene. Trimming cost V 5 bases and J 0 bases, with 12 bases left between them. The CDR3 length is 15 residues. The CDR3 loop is CASSPRDKSTDTQYF. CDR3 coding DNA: TGTGCCAGCAGTCCCAGGGACAAGAGCACAGATACGCAGTATTTT.

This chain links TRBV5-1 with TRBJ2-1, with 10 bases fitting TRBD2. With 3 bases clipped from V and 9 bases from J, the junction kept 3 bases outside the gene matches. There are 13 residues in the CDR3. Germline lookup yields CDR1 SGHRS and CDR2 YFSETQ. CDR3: CASSWTSGSEQFF. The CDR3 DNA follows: TGCGCCAGCAGCTGGACTAGCGGCAGTGAGCAGTTCTTC.

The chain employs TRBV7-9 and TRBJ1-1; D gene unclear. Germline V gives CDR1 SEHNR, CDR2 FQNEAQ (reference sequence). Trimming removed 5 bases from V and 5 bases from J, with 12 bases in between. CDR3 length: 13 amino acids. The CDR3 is CASSPRTATEAFF. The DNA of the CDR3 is TGTGCCAGCAGCCCCAGGACGGCGACTGAAGCTTTCTTT.

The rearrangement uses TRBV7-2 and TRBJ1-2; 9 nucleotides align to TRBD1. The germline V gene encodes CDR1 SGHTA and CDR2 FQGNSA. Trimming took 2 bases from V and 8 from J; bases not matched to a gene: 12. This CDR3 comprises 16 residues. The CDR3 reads CASSLSGTGQSVGYTF. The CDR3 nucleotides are TGTGCCAGCAGCTTATCGGGGACAGGGCAGTCTGTCGGCTACACCTTC.

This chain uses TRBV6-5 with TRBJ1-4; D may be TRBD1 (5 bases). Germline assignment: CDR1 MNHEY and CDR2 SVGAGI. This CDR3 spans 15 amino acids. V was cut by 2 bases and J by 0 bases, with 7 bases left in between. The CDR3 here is CASSYDSPTNEKLFF. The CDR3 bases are TGTGCCAGCAGTTACGACAGCCCAACTAATGAAAAACTGTTTTTT.

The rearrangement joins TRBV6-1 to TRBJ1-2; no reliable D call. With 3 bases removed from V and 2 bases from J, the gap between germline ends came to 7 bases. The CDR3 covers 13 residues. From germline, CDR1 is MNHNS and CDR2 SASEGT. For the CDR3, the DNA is TGTGCCAGCAGTGAGAGTCAAAACTATGGCTACACCTTC. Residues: CASSESQNYGYTF.

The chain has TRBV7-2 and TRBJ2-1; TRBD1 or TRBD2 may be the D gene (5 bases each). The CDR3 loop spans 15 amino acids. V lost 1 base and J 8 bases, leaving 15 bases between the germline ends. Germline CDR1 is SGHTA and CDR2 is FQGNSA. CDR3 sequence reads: CASSLVNFRGDEQFF. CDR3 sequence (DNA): TGTGCCAGCAGCTTAGTAAACTTTCGGGGCGATGAGCAGTTCTTC.

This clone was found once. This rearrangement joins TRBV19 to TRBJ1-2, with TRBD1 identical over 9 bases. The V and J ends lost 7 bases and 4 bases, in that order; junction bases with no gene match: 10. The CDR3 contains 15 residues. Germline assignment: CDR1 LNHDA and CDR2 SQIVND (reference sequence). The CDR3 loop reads CASTQRTGEAYGYTF. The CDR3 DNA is TGTGCCAGTACCCAAAGGACAGGGGAGGCCTATGGCTACACCTTC.

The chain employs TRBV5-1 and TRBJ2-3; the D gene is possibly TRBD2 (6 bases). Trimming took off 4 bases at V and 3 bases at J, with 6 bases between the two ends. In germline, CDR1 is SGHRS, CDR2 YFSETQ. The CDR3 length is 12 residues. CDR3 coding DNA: TGCGCCAGCAGCAGCGGGACAGATACGCAGTATTTT. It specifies CASSSGTDTQYF. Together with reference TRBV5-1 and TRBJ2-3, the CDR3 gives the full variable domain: KAGVTQTPRYLIKTRGQQVTLSCSPISGHRSVSWYQQTPGQGLQFLFEYFSETQRNKGNFPGRFSGRQFSNSRSEMNVSTLELGDSALYLCASSSGTDTQYFGPGTRLTVL.

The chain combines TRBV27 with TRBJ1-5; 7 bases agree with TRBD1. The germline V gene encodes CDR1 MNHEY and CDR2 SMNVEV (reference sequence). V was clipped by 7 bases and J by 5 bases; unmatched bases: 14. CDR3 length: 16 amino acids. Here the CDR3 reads CASTPRRGGVDQPQHF. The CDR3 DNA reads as TGTGCCAGCACCCCCCGGCGAGGGGGCGTCGATCAGCCCCAGCATTTT.

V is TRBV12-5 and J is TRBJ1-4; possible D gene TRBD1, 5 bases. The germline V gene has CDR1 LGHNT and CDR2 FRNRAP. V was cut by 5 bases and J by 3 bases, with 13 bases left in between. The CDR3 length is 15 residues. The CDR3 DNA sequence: TGTGCTAGTGGTCAGGGCCCGCCGGCTAATGAAAAACTGTTTTTT. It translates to CASGQGPPANEKLFF.

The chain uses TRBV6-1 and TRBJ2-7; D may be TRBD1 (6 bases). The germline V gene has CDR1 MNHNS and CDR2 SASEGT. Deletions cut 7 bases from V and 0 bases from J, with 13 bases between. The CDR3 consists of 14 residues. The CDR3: CASTQGYLSYEQYF. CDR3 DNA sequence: TGTGCCAGCACACAGGGTTATCTCTCCTACGAGCAGTACTTC.

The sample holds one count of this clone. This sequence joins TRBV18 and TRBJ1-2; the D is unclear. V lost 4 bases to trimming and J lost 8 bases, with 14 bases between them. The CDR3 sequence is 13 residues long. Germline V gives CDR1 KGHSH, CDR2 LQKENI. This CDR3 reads CASSQLGGNGYTF. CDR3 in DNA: TGTGCCAGCTCACAATTAGGTGGGAACGGCTACACCTTC.